A single sample gave rise to the 12 T cell receptor beta chains below, sequenced in a study of CD8 T cells in ankylosing spondylitis. Study conclusions and caveats: Ankylosing spondylitis blood seemed to carry a telltale TCR beta motif made of several highly homologous variants.

MiXCR, applied by TCRdb to the 5' RACE reads, yields one record per CDR3 protein. This table has approximately 500,000 distinct CDR3 sequences, approximately 12% appearing once. Their specific antigens are unknown. The sequencing sample was made of blood, either unsorted or a sorted T cell fraction (not recorded which). Receptors originate from a male donor with ankylosing spondylitis.

The V and J genes are TRBV5-5 and TRBJ1-1; no clear D gene. The V and J ends lost 0 bases and 4 bases respectively, with 10 bases between them. Germline CDR1 SGHKS, CDR2 YYEKEE (reference sequence). The CDR3 runs to 14 residues. DNA for the CDR3: TGTGCCAGCAGCTTGGCCGGGGTTGGCACTGAAGCTTTCTTT. This translates into CASSLAGVGTEAFF.

V gene TRBV20-1 combines with J gene TRBJ2-3; the D is unclear. This CDR3 spans 14 amino acids. CDR1 DFQATT and CDR2 SNEGSKA come from the germline V gene (reference sequence). Trimming removed 2 bases from V and 2 bases from J, with 11 bases in between. Here the CDR3 reads CSARIGMFTDTQYF. DNA of the CDR3: TGCAGTGCTAGAATAGGGATGTTCACAGATACGCAGTATTTT.

CDR3 amino acids: CASSQDTGINYGYTF. The CDR3 coding sequence is TGCGCCAGCAGCCAAGATACCGGGATCAACTATGGCTACACCTTC. This sequence joins TRBV4-1 and TRBJ1-2; D remains ambiguous. V was clipped by 0 bases and J by 2 bases, with 10 bases between them. Germline assignment: CDR1 MGHRA and CDR2 YSYEKL. The CDR3 loop spans 15 amino acids.

Only a few counts were recorded for this clonotype. V is TRBV6-2 or TRBV6-3 and J is TRBJ1-1; 7 bases map to TRBD1. This CDR3 comprises 12 residues. V shed 5 bases, J shed 7 bases, and the junction held 4 bases outside the gene matches. CDR1 MNHEY and CDR2 SVGEGT come from the germline V gene. CDR3 residues: CASSPTGIEAFF. The DNA for the CDR3 is TGTGCCAGCAGTCCGACAGGGATTGAAGCTTTCTTT.

In its sample, this clonotype was seen many times. The chain employs TRBV4-2 and TRBJ2-2, with 8 bases aligning to TRBD2. The V and J ends lost 4 bases and 1 base, in that order; junction bases with no gene match: 5. The germline gives CDR1 LGHNA, CDR2 YNFKEQ. The CDR3 covers 16 residues. The CDR3 sequence is CASSRGTSGNTGELFF. As DNA, the CDR3 is TGTGCCAGCAGCCGAGGAACTAGCGGGAACACCGGGGAGCTGTTTTTT.

The chain couples TRBV5-1 to TRBJ2-1, with D perhaps matching TRBD2 (6 bases). The CDR3 sequence is 16 residues long. Per germline, CDR1 SGHRS and CDR2 YFSETQ. The ends were cut back, 0 bases at V and 0 bases at J, with 10 bases in the middle. CDR3 coding DNA: TGCGCCAGCAGCTTGGAGGCGGGAAGCTCCTACAATGAGCAGTTCTTC. Its protein is CASSLEAGSSYNEQFF.

The table lists this clonotype with a few counts. The chain carries TRBV20-1 and TRBJ2-5; 8 bases are shared with TRBD1. The CDR3 has 15 amino acids. The germline V gene encodes CDR1 DFQATT and CDR2 SNEGSKA (reference sequence). V dropped 3 bases and J dropped 4; count of bases not matched to a gene: 10. As DNA, the CDR3 is TGCAGTGCTAGTGACAGGGGTCCCGGAGGAGAGACCCAGTACTTC. Amino acids: CSASDRGPGGETQYF.

The rearrangement links TRBV6-2 or TRBV6-3 to TRBJ2-1; D is undetermined. Trimming took 6 bases from V and 4 from J, leaving 22 bases between them. The CDR3 spans 17 residues. Looked up from germline, CDR1 is MNHEY and CDR2 is SVGEGT. The CDR3 here is CASRVTSGRVKYNEQFF. CDR3 nucleotide sequence: TGTGCCAGCAGAGTAACCTCCGGTCGGGTAAAATACAATGAGCAGTTCTTC.

This sequence joins TRBV20-1 and TRBJ2-7; 10 bases fit TRBD1. Germline trimming cut 6 bases from V and 5 bases from J; bases unmatched to any gene: 10. CDR1 and CDR2 (germline): DFQATT, SNEGSKA (reference sequence). This CDR3 region has 14 residues. The CDR3 here is CSAPDRGRIDEQYF. CDR3 nucleotides: TGCAGTGCGCCAGACAGGGGGCGCATCGACGAGCAGTACTTC.

This clonotype showed up many times. The rearrangement uses TRBV5-1 and TRBJ2-5; D is uncertain. Trimming removed 0 bases from V and 1 base from J, with 10 bases in between. The CDR3 totals 15 residues. In germline, CDR1 is SGHRS, CDR2 YFSETQ. This CDR3 reads CASSLVGRSQETQYF. The CDR3 DNA is TGCGCCAGCAGCTTGGTGGGCAGATCCCAAGAGACCCAGTACTTC.

This clonotype was counted many times. The chain couples TRBV25-1 to TRBJ2-7; D call uncertain. CDR1 is MGHDK and CDR2 is SYGVNS in the germline V gene. The CDR3 loop spans 11 amino acids. V was trimmed by 0 bases and J by 9 bases, leaving 6 bases between them. The CDR3 here is CASSEYGLQYV. CDR3 DNA sequence: TGTGCCAGCAGTGAATACGGCTTGCAGTACGTC.

This clonotype was found a few times. The chain combines TRBV7-9 with TRBJ2-7, with D perhaps matching TRBD1 (5 bases). Per the germline V gene, CDR1 is SEHNR and CDR2 is FQNEAQ (reference sequence). The CDR3 loop spans 14 amino acids. Trimming cost V 7 bases and J 4 bases, with 17 bases left between them. This CDR3 reads CASTSLQGVYEQYV. CDR3 nucleotides: TGTGCCAGCACCTCCCTCCAAGGGGTATACGAGCAGTACGTC.